This TCR beta chain was sequenced for a study of Ad26.COV2.S vaccination and SARS-CoV-2 variants (dated by TCRdb to about 2021). Study-wide context: Vaccine-arm donors were drawn from COV1001, a multicentre, randomized, double-blind, placebo-controlled phase I-IIa trial of Ad26.COV2.S in healthy adults. Ad26.COV2.S was administered intramuscularly at 5 x 10^10 or 1 x 10^11 viral particles, either as a single shot or as two shots given 56 days apart. TCRbeta repertoire sequencing served as the tool for gauging how specific and how broad the SARS-CoV-2-reactive T cell receptors were following Ad26.COV2.S vaccination. A total of about 30 samples were included in the TCR-sequenced set, comprising roughly 20 Ad26.COV2.S vaccine recipients, 5 placebo recipients and 8 SARS-CoV-2 convalescent individuals. Participants in the trial were split at random into five groups of five each, receiving low-dose or high-dose Ad26.COV2.S once or twice, or else placebo on both occasions. Throughout the experiments and outcome assessment, investigators stayed blinded to trial group allocation.

In the paper's terms, the treatment or condition label means: some 20 received Ad26.COV2.S at low or high dose, single or two shots; 5 received placebo; per-sample allocation not given. For vaccine and placebo recipients, the sequenced repertoires came from samples collected on day 63 after the first injection. Cohort 1b enrolled 20 to 30 adults aged 18-55 years at a single site in Boston, USA, between 29 July and 7 August 2020. As a vaccine, Ad26.COV2.S was a replication-incompetent adenovirus type 26 vector that expressed a prefusion-stabilized SARS-CoV-2 spike protein derived from the original Wuhan strain. Overall results and qualifications from the work: The study was not powered for comparison of responses between vaccine doses or regimens. Substantial breadth of spike-specific CD8+ and CD4+ T cell responses was reported after vaccination. According to the authors, total T cell responses may have been underestimated by the TCR breadth and depth analyses. Spike-specific TCR breadth was higher in Ad26.COV2.S recipients than in placebo recipients (P = 0.0014). Vaccine and placebo recipients had similar non-spike TCR breadth, a finding consistent with the vaccine containing only spike.

According to the germline V gene (reference sequence), CDR1 reads MNHEY and CDR2 reads SMNVEV. The V and J ends are trimmed by 10 bases and 1 base, leaving 23 bases between them. Reading from cysteine to phenylalanine, the CDR3 counts 17 amino acids. The DNA shown is the 51-base CDR3, in frame from base 1. The immunoSEQ Assay was used to sequence TCRbeta CDR3 regions. After extraction, genomic DNA underwent amplification by bias-controlled multiplex PCR, followed by high-throughput sequencing. The source study handled its data this way. To quantify the absolute abundance of every unique TCRbeta CDR3 region, sequences were collapsed and filtered. T cell fraction was estimated by normalizing TCRbeta template counts to usable DNA, with usable DNA measured through amplification of reference genes found in all nucleated cells. Repertoire TCRs were annotated as SARS-CoV-2-specific by exact matching of V gene, CDR3 amino acid sequence and J gene to a known reactive TCR set. MIRA supplied the reference SARS-CoV-2 TCR set, which was filtered for enrichment in COVID-19-positive ImmuneCODE repertoires so that public or cross-reactive TCRs were removed. Using the MIRA antigens, annotated TCRs were further analysed by specific ORF or by position within an ORF. Breadth was defined as the number of annotated unique rearrangements divided by the total number of unique productive rearrangements, and depth was defined as the summed frequency of the annotated unique rearrangements. TCR breadth was compared between groups using two-sided Wilcoxon rank-sum tests. TCRdb re-hosts the immuneACCESS table, in-frame sequences only. Its copies lack some clones; in the studies checked, an unresolved V gene accounts for under half of them, and the cause for the rest is not known. The V and J calls and the clone size are those of that table, but D and trimming were determined from the DNA. Counted in this sample were under 500,000 clones; roughly 90% of them appeared once. The ten largest clones add up to approximately 1.6% of the sample.

A word on this clone: Its cognate antigen has yet to be identified. Base-call qualities are not available, and no considerably larger clone is one nucleotide away.

The input for sequencing was peripheral blood, taken in a trial of Ad26.COV2.S vaccine versus placebo. Recombination linked TRBV27 to TRBJ1-5; TRBD1 might be the D gene, on 5 matching bases. The clonotype was recovered from a person between 18 and 60 years old who received the Ad26.COV2.S COVID-19 vaccine or a placebo. The DNA reads TGTGCCAACTATTATGAGGGGCGCGGCATAAGCAATCAGCCCCAGCATTTT. Its translation reads: CANYYEGRGISNQPQHF.